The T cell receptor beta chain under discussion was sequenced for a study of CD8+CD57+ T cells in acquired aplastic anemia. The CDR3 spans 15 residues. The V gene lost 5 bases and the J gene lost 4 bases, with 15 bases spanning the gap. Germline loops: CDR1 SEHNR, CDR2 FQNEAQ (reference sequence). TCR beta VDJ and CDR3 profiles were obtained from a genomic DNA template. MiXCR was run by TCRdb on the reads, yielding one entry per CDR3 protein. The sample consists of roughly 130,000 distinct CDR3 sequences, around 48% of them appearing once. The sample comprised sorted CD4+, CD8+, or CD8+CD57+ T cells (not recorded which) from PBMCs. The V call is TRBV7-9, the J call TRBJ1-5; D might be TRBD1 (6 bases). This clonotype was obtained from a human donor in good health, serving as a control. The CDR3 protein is CASSQERGRNQPQHF. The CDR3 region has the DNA TGTGCCAGCAGCCAGGAAAGGGGGAGGAATCAGCCCCAGCATTTT. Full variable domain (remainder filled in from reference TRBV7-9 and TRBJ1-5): DTGVSQNPRHKITKRGQNVTFRCDPISEHNRLYWYRQTLGQGPEFLTYFQNEAQLEKSRLLSDRFSAERPKGSFSTLEIQRTEQGDSAMYLCASSQERGRNQPQHFGDGTRLSIL.